This TCR beta chain was observed in a study of CD8+CD57+ T cells in acquired aplastic anemia. Across the study: The average for DNA from sorted CD4+ and CD8+ cells was 3.2 ug.

This clonotype was counted at least ten times. TCR beta VDJ and CDR3 profiles were obtained from a genomic DNA template. TCRdb re-derived calls from the reads in MiXCR, one entry per CDR3 protein. The sample gives around 200,000 distinct CDR3 sequences, 48% of which show up once; roughly 13% is in the top ten. It was patients with CD8+CD57+ cell expansion by flow cytometry who were chosen for sequencing. V lost 2 bases and J lost 4; bases outside the gene matches: 6. This CDR3 is built from 15 residues. The sequenced material came from sorted CD4+, CD8+, or CD8+CD57+ T cells (not recorded which) from PBMCs. The rearrangement uses TRBV12-3 or TRBV12-4 and TRBJ1-2; 8 bases align to TRBD1. This TCR derives from a human donor with aplastic anemia. This chain's CDR3 is CASSLSGQDFYGYTF. CDR3 DNA: TGTGCCAGCAGTTTATCGGGACAGGACTTCTATGGCTACACCTTC.